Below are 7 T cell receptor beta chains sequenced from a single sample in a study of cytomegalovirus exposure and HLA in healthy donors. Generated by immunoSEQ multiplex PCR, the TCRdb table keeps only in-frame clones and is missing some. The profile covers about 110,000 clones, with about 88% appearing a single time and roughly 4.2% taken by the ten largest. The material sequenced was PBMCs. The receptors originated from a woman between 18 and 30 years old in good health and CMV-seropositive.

The CDR3 region has the DNA TGTGCCAGCAGTCCGACAGGGCACCACCAAGAGACCCAGTACTTC. It is translated as CASSPTGHHQETQYF. The V call is TRBV25-1, the J call TRBJ2-5, with 7 bases identical to TRBD1. The CDR3 is 15 amino acids. Germline CDR1 is MGHDK and CDR2 is SYGVNS. V dropped 5 bases and J dropped 0; count of bases not matched to a gene: 6. Full variable domain (outside the CDR3, taken from reference TRBV25-1 and TRBJ2-5): EADIYQTPRYLVIGTGKKITLECSQTMGHDKMYWYQQDPGMELHLIHYSYGVNSTEKGDLSSESTVSRIRTEHFPLTLESARPSHTSQYLCASSPTGHHQETQYFGPGTRLLVL.

The CDR3 loop reads CSVKRGLSYEQYF. DNA for the CDR3: TGCAGCGTGAAGCGGGGGTTAAGCTACGAGCAGTACTTC. This chain uses TRBV29-1 with TRBJ2-7; 8 nucleotides match TRBD2. V lost 6 bases to trimming and J lost 3 bases; unmatched junction nucleotides: 7. CDR1 is SQVTM, CDR2 ANQGSEA, per germline. This CDR3 region has 13 residues.

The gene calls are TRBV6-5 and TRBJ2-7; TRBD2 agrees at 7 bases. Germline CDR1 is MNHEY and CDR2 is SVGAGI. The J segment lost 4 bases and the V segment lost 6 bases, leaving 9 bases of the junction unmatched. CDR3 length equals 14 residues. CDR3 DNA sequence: TGTGCCAGCAGGACCCCGGGACTAATGTACGAGCAGTACTTC. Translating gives CASRTPGLMYEQYF.

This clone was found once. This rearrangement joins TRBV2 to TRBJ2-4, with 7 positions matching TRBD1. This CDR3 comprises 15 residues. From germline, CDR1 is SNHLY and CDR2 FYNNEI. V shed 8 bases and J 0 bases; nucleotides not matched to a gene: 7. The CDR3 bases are TGTGCCAGCGGTGGACAGGAGGTAGCCAAAAACATTCAGTACTTC. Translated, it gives CASGGQEVAKNIQYF. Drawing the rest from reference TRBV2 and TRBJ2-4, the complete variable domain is EPEVTQTPSHQVTQMGQEVILRCVPISNHLYFYWYRQILGQKVEFLVSFYNNEISEKSEIFDDQFSVERPDGSNFTLKIRSTKLEDSAMYFCASGGQEVAKNIQYFGAGTRLSVL.

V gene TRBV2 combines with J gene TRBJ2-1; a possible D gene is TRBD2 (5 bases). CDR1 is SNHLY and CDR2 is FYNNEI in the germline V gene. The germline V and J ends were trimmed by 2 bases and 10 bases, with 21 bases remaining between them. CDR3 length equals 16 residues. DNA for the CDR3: TGTGCCAGCAGTGAACTAACTAGGAGCTCCGCTGGAGAGCAGTTCTTC. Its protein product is CASSELTRSSAGEQFF.

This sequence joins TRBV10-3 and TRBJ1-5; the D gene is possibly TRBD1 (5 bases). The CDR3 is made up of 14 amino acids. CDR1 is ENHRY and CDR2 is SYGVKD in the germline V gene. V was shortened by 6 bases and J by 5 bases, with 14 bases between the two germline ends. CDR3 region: CAIRGEGSHQPQHF. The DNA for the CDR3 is TGTGCCATCAGGGGGGAGGGGTCGCATCAGCCCCAGCATTTT.

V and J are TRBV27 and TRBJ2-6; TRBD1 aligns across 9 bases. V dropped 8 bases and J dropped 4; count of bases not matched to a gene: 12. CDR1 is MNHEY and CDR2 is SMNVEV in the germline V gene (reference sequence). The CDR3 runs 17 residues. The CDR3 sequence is CASATRDRVKGANVLTF. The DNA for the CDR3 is TGTGCCAGCGCCACCCGGGACAGGGTAAAGGGGGCCAACGTCCTGACTTTC.